This T cell receptor (beta chain) was found in a study of OX40 agonist ivuxolimab in advanced cancers. Overall study: Head and neck, renal cell, melanoma or hepatocellular carcinoma were the cancers that dose-escalation patients had.

Germline CDR1 reads PRHDT; CDR2 reads FYEKMQ (reference sequence). The CDR3 extends over 16 amino acids. Trimming cost V 7 bases and J 0 bases, with 18 bases left between them. TCRdb's table, derived via immunoSEQ multiplex PCR, lists solely in-frame clones and lacks some. This sample has around 95,000 clones, with around 90% found just once. The chain links TRBV13 to TRBJ1-1; a weak D match, TRBD1 (5 bases). This TCR was recovered from an adult with an advanced solid tumor such as melanoma, head and neck, liver or kidney cancer. The sequencing here drew on CD4+ or CD8+ T cells sorted from blood, taken in a trial of the OX40 agonist ivuxolimab. The CDR3 region is CASTAGQGEMNTEAFF. DNA for the CDR3: TGTGCCAGCACTGCGGGGCAGGGAGAAATGAACACTGAAGCTTTCTTT.